The entry below describes one T cell receptor beta chain. The CDR3 contains 14 residues. CDR1 and CDR2 (germline): KGHSH, LQKENI. V was pared by 5 bases and J by 6 bases, with 10 bases of the junction left unmatched. The entry originates in a study of blood T cell repertoires in COVID-19. About the study: Acute and convalescent COVID-19 specimens originated in the United States, Italy and Spain. PBMCs, B-cell-depleted T cells, or T cells were the source of the cDNA or gDNA that made up the material.

In the study's own analysis: Reference gene primer amplification in the assay estimated nucleated cell counts. Some clones are missing from TCRdb's copy, which holds only in-frame ones; the method was immunoSEQ multiplex PCR. V and J calls and clone size are given by that table; D and trimming were obtained from the DNA. The table shows some 150,000 clones, with approximately 86% occurring only once. The sequence came from a woman in her sixties or seventies who had recovered from COVID-19. The rearrangement joins TRBV18 to TRBJ2-7; 7 bases line up with TRBD1. The material sequenced was peripheral blood. The CDR3 protein is CASSIGGSLGEQYF. The CDR3 DNA reads as TGTGCCAGCTCAATAGGGGGCTCTTTGGGCGAGCAGTACTTC.